A single sample gave rise to the 7 T cell receptor beta chains below, sequenced in a study of blood T cell repertoires in COVID-19. Profiled with immunoSEQ multiplex PCR; TCRdb holds only in-frame clones, not every one. The sample has about 59,000 clones; around 80% are singletons. The specimen sequenced was peripheral blood. The receptors stem from an elderly man with acute or convalescent COVID-19.

The rearrangement uses TRBV30 and TRBJ2-3, with 13 bases fitting TRBD2. Losses at the gene ends were 3 bases for V and 7 bases for J; bases not matched to a gene: 4. The CDR3 contains 14 residues. The germline V gene encodes CDR1 GTSNPN and CDR2 SVGIG (reference sequence). The CDR3 spells CAWRTSGGGHTQYF. In DNA form, the CDR3 reads TGTGCCTGGAGAACTAGCGGGGGGGGGCATACGCAGTATTTT.

This clone was seen a single time. V and J are TRBV28 and TRBJ1-5; 7 bases line up with TRBD1. The V segment lost 8 bases and the J segment 4 bases; nucleotides outside the gene matches: 2. The CDR3 consists of 12 residues. Germline CDR1 and CDR2: MDHEN and SYDVKM. CDR3: CASLTGNQPQHF. CDR3 bases: TGTGCCAGCCTGACAGGGAATCAGCCCCAGCATTTT.

The V gene is TRBV5-1, the J gene TRBJ2-1; unclear D gene. Per germline, CDR1 SGHRS and CDR2 YFSETQ. Trimming cost V 2 bases and J 3 bases, with 18 bases left between them. The CDR3 runs 17 residues. CDR3: CASSFQPQGGNYNEQFF. The CDR3 region has the DNA TGCGCCAGCAGCTTCCAGCCTCAAGGCGGCAACTACAATGAGCAGTTCTTC.

This clone has more than one count but fewer than ten. The CDR3 loop is CASSYGVQVTGMNTEAFF. In nucleotides, the CDR3 is TGTGCCAGTAGTTACGGGGTCCAGGTCACTGGGATGAACACTGAAGCTTTCTTT. The V and J genes are TRBV19 and TRBJ1-1; D call uncertain. Germline lookup yields CDR1 LNHDA and CDR2 SQIVND (reference sequence). There are 18 residues in the CDR3. Trimming removed 5 bases from V and 0 bases from J, with 22 bases in between.

The chain uses TRBV9 and TRBJ1-3, with TRBD1 matching over 9 bases. The CDR3 extends over 17 amino acids. V gave up 3 bases and J gave up 0 bases; unmatched junction bases: 7. Germline V gives CDR1 SGDLS, CDR2 YYNGEE. The CDR3 nucleotides read TGTGCCAGCAGCGCGAGCGGGACAGGGACCTCTGGAAACACCATATATTTT. Protein sequence: CASSASGTGTSGNTIYF.

The chain combines TRBV14 with TRBJ2-7; 9 bases map to TRBD1. The V gene end was trimmed by 8 bases and the J gene end by 2 bases; junction bases not matched to a gene: 1. Germline-derived CDR1 and CDR2 are SGHDN and FVKESK. The CDR3 has 12 amino acids. CDR3 loop: CASGDRAYEQYF. CDR3 in DNA: TGTGCCAGCGGGGACAGGGCCTACGAGCAGTACTTC.

In its sample, this clone was seen a few times. The chain carries TRBV24-1 and TRBJ2-5; possibly TRBD1 for D (6 bases). This CDR3 is 16 amino acids long. V was trimmed by 4 bases and J by 0 bases, leaving 14 bases between them. CDR1 and CDR2 (germline): KGHDR, SFDVKD. The CDR3, as DNA: TGTGCCACCAGTGAGACCGGGACACCCTACCAAGAGACCCAGTACTTC. This translates into CATSETGTPYQETQYF.